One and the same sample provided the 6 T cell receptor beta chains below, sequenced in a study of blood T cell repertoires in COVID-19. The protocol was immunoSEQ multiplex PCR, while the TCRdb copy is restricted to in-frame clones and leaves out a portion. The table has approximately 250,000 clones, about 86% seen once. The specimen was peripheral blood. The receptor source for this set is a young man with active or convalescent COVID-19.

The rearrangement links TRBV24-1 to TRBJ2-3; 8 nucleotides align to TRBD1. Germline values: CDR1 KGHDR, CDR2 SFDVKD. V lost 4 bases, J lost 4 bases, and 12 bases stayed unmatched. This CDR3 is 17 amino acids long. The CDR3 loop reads CATSDAGTGFVSDTQYF. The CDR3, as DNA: TGTGCCACCAGTGACGCCGGGACAGGATTTGTATCAGATACGCAGTATTTT.

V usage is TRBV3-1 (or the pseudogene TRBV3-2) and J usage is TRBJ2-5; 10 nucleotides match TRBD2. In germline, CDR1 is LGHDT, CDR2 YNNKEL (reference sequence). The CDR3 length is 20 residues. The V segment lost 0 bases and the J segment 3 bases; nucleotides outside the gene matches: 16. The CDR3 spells CASSQDRWIAGGHLKETQYF. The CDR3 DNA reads TGTGCCAGCAGCCAAGATCGGTGGATAGCGGGGGGTCACCTAAAAGAGACCCAGTACTTC.

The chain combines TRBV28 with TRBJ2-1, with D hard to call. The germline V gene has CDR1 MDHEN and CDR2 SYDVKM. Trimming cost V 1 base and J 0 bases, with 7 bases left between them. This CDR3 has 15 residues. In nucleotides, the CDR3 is TGTGCCAGCAGTTTATCATCGAGCTCCTACAATGAGCAGTTCTTC. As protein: CASSLSSSSYNEQFF.

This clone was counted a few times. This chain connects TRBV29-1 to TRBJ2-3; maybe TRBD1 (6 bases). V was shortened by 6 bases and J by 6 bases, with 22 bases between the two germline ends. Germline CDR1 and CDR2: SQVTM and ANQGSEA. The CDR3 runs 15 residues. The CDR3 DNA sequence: TGCAGCGTCCTACGAGGGACACATCACACGGATACGCAGTATTTT. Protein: CSVLRGTHHTDTQYF.

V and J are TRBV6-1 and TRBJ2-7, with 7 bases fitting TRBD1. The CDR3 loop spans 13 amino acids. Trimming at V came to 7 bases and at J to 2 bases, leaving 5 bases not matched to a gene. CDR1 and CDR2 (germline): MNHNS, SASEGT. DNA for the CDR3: TGTGCCAGCACCGGAACAGGGGCCTACGAGCAGTACTTC. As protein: CASTGTGAYEQYF.

CDR3: CASRPDSVNYGYTF. The CDR3 coding sequence is TGTGCCAGCAGACCGGACAGCGTAAACTATGGCTACACCTTC. The J gene is TRBJ1-2, the V gene TRBV6-5, with D perhaps matching TRBD1 (6 bases). V lost 6 bases and J lost 2, with 13 bases in between. The CDR3 totals 14 residues. Germline CDR1 reads MNHEY; CDR2 reads SVGAGI.